This TCR beta chain is drawn from a study of blood T cell repertoires in COVID-19. Study-wide context: The study drew acute and convalescent COVID-19 samples from the United States, Italy and Spain. PBMCs, B-cell-depleted T cells, or T cells were the source of the cDNA or gDNA that made up the material.

Per the authors' pipeline: Estimation of nucleated cell counts was performed using reference gene primer amplification. Profiled with immunoSEQ multiplex PCR; TCRdb holds only in-frame clones, not every one. That table supplies the V and J calls and clone size; D and trimming were determined from the DNA. The table shows about 300,000 clones, with around 86% occurring only once. Germline CDR1 MGHDK, CDR2 SYGVNS. The V end was cut by 2 bases, the J end by 7 bases, with 14 bases between. The CDR3 sequence is 14 residues long. The chain recombines TRBV25-1 with TRBJ1-2; D may be TRBD1 (6 bases). The sample taken for sequencing was peripheral blood. The receptor comes from a woman between 40 and 50 years old who had recovered from COVID-19. The CDR3, as DNA: TGTGCCAGCAGTGAAGGGGGGGGGCACTTTGGCTACACCTTC. Translating it yields CASSEGGGHFGYTF.